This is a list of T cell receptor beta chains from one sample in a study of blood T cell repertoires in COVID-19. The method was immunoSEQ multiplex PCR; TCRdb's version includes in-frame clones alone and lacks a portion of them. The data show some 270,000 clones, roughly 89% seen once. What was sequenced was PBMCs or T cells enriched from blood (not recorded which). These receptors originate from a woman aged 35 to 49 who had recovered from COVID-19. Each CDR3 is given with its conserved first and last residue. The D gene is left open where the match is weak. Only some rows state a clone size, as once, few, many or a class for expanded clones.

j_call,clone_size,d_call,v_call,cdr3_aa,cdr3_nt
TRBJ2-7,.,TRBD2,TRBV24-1,CATRVVPGLAGFHYEQYF,TGTGCCACCAGGGTAGTCCCGGGACTAGCGGGGTTTCACTACGAGCAGTACTTC
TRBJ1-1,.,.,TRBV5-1,CASSRGRVGTEAFF,TGCGCCAGCAGCCGAGGGAGGGTGGGCACTGAAGCTTTCTTT
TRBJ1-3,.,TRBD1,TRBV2,CASSVGTDGRSTIYF,TGTGCCAGCAGCGTCGGGACAGACGGTCGAAGCACCATATATTTT
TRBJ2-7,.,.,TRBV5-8,CASSLQQEYEQYF,TGTGCCAGCAGCTTGCAACAGGAATACGAGCAGTACTTC
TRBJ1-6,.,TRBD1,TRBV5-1,CASSLMQGDSPLHF,TGCGCCAGCAGCTTGATGCAGGGGGATTCACCCCTCCACTTT
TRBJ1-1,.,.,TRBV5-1,CASSFGQPNTEAFF,TGCGCCAGCAGCTTTGGACAGCCGAACACTGAAGCTTTCTTT
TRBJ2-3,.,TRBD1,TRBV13,CASSLEGQGADTQYF,TGTGCCAGCAGCTTAGAGGGACAGGGGGCAGATACGCAGTATTTT
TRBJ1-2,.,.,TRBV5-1,CASSPTGQPGYTF,TGCGCCAGCAGTCCGACAGGCCAGCCGGGCTACACCTTC
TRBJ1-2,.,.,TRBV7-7,CASSSTAGDIGYTF,TGTGCTAGCAGCTCCACGGCGGGGGACATTGGCTACACCTTC
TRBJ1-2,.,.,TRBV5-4,CASSLVAGGFDTF,TGTGCCAGCAGCTTGGTGGCGGGGGGATTCGACACCTTC
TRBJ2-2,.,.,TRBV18,CASSNSTGELFF,TGTGCCAGCTCAAATAGCACCGGGGAGCTGTTTTTT
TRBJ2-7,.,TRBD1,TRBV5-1,CASSLPGTGGSYEQYF,TGCGCCAGCAGCTTACCCGGGACAGGGGGCAGCTACGAGCAGTACTTC
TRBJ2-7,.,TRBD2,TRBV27,CASSYIAGGLSYEQYF,TGTGCCAGCAGCTATATAGCGGGGGGCCTTTCATACGAGCAGTACTTC
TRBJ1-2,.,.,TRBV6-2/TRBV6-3,CASSYSLSYGYTF,TGTGCCAGCAGTTACTCGCTATCATATGGCTACACCTTC
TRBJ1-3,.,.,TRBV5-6,CASRRLSGNTIYF,TGTGCCAGCAGGAGACTGTCTGGAAACACCATATATTTT
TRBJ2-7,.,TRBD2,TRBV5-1,CASSTGLAGDYEQYF,TGCGCCAGCAGCACCGGACTAGCGGGCGACTACGAGCAGTACTTC
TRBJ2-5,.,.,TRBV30,CAWELAAETQYF,TGTGCCTGGGAACTAGCTGCAGAGACCCAGTACTTC
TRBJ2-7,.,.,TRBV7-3,CASSLVGGYEQYF,TGTGCCAGCAGCTTAGTAGGGGGCTACGAGCAGTACTTC
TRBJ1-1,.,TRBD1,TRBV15,CATSRPDRVTEAFF,TGTGCCACCAGCAGACCAGACAGGGTGACTGAAGCTTTCTTT
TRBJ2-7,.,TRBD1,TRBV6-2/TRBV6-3,CASSLTGAGTEQYF,TGTGCCAGCAGTCTGACAGGGGCGGGAACCGAGCAGTACTTC
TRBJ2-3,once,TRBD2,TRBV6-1,CASSEFLTSFADTQYF,TGTGCCAGCAGTGAATTCTTGACTAGCTTCGCAGATACGCAGTATTTT
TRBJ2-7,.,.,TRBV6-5,CASRQGQSFSYEQYF,TGTGCCAGCAGACAAGGACAGTCCTTCTCCTACGAGCAGTACTTC
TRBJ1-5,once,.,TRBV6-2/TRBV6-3,CASSYGSTGNQPQHF,TGTGCCAGCAGTTACGGGTCTACAGGCAATCAGCCCCAGCATTTT
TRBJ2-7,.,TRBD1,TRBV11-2,CASSWQDREMYEQYF,TGTGCCAGCAGCTGGCAAGACAGGGAAATGTACGAGCAGTACTTC
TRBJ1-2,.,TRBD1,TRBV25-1,CASRGQGRFNYGYTF,TGTGCCAGCAGGGGACAGGGCAGGTTCAACTATGGCTACACCTTC
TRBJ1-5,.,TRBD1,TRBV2,CASRGQGTGNQPQHF,TGTGCCAGCAGAGGACAGGGGACAGGCAATCAGCCCCAGCATTTT
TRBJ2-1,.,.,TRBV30,CAWSSGPLNEQFF,TGTGCCTGGAGCAGCGGGCCCCTAAATGAGCAGTTCTTC
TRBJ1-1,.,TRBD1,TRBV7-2,CASSLGALGTGTEAFF,TGTGCCAGCAGCTTAGGCGCTCTAGGGACAGGCACTGAAGCTTTCTTT
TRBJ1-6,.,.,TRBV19,CASSPRTGESSPLHF,TGTGCCAGTAGTCCGCGCACCGGGGAAAGTTCACCCCTCCACTTT
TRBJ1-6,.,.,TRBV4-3,CASSQGRGDRPNSPLHF,TGCGCCAGCAGCCAAGGAAGGGGAGACAGGCCGAATTCACCCCTCCACTTT
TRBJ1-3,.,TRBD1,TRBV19,CASSAGTGGFRGNTIYF,TGTGCCAGTAGTGCGGGGACAGGGGGCTTTCGAGGAAACACCATATATTTT
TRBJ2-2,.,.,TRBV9,CASSVRGASNTGELFF,TGTGCCAGCAGCGTTCGCGGGGCCTCGAACACCGGGGAGCTGTTTTTT
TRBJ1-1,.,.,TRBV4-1,CASSRSIGTEAFF,TGCGCCAGCAGCCGTTCAATCGGCACTGAAGCTTTCTTT
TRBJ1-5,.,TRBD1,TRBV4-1,CASSQLGQGGNQPQHF,TGCGCCAGCAGCCAGCTAGGACAGGGCGGGAATCAGCCCCAGCATTTT
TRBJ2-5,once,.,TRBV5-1,CASSLAWRETQYF,TGCGCCAGCAGCCTGGCTTGGCGGGAGACCCAGTACTTC
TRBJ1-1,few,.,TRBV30,CAWSRQFYTEAFF,TGTGCCTGGAGTAGACAGTTTTACACTGAAGCTTTCTTT
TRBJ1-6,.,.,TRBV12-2,CASRLACRANSPLHF,TGTGCAAGTCGCTTAGCATGCAGGGCCAATTCACCCCTCCACTTT
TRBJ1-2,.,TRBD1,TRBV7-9,CASSFSSGGAYGYTF,TGTGCCAGCAGCTTTTCCTCAGGGGGCGCCTATGGCTACACCTTC
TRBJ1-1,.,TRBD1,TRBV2,CATHQGAGTEAFF,TGTGCCACCCACCAGGGGGCAGGGACTGAAGCTTTCTTT
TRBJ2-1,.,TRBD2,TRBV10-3,CAISGLLELAGNNEQFF,TGTGCCATCAGTGGGCTTCTGGAACTAGCGGGTAATAATGAGCAGTTCTTC
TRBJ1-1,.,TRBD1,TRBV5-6,CASSPETGTGSMNTEAFF,TGTGCCAGCAGCCCCGAAACCGGGACAGGAAGTATGAACACTGAAGCTTTCTTT
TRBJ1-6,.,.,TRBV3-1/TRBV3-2,CASSQGSGSPLHF,TGTGCCAGCAGCCAAGGTTCGGGTTCACCCCTCCACTTT
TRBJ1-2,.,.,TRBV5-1,CASSLDKAGANYGYTF,TGCGCCAGCAGCTTGGACAAAGCGGGAGCTAACTATGGCTACACCTTC
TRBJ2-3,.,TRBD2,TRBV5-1,CASSPLAGGQDTQYF,TGCGCCAGCAGTCCCCTAGCGGGAGGGCAAGATACGCAGTATTTT